These T cell receptor beta chains were read from a single sample in a study of radiotherapy plus CTLA-4 blockade in lung cancer. Here immunoSEQ multiplex PCR was the method, and the copy in TCRdb shows in-frame clones only, minus some. Of 77,000 or so clones listed, 70% to 85% are singletons. The specimen comprised peripheral blood, sampled from a patient treated with radiotherapy plus ipilimumab. Every receptor here comes from a human donor with non-small cell lung cancer whose response to radiotherapy plus ipilimumab could not be evaluated. Each CDR3 is given with its conserved first and last residue. Clone size is shown for a subset of rows, as once, few, many or a class of expanded clone.

J gene,V gene,clone size,CDR3 protein
TRBJ2-1,TRBV5-1,.,CASSLSQGISNEQFF
TRBJ1-2,TRBV7-2,few,CASSQDYQGNYGYTF
TRBJ1-4,TRBV5-5,.,CASSLGKEGTGSNEKLFF
TRBJ2-3,TRBV5-1,.,CASSFDRANTDTQYF
TRBJ2-7,TRBV12-1,.,CARNRWGTSVFYEQYF
TRBJ2-7,TRBV29-1,.,CSVRSGETSGRNYEQYF
TRBJ1-1,TRBV19,.,CASSPRDGRGYTEAFF
TRBJ2-5,TRBV7-2,.,CASSFRLAGGETQYF
.,TRBV5-4,few,CASRTGGTAWSEQYF
TRBJ2-7,TRBV28,few,CASTSQGSNEQYF
TRBJ1-2,TRBV5-1,.,CASSIPTGNGYTF
TRBJ2-4,TRBV5-1,once,CASSPLNTKNIQYF
TRBJ2-3,TRBV7-9,.,CASLQGISFADTQYF
TRBJ2-1,TRBV15,.,CATKKGASSYNEQFF
TRBJ2-5,TRBV7-3,.,CASSSGGAAETQYF
TRBJ2-2,TRBV7-6,.,CASSGNEELFF
TRBJ2-7,TRBV27,.,CASSLSIGGEQYF
TRBJ1-1,TRBV27,.,CASSPDRSKVGTEAFF
TRBJ1-3,TRBV5-6,.,CASSHSEPGNTIYF
TRBJ2-7,TRBV28,.,CASSPYRGSPYEQYF
TRBJ2-7,TRBV27,.,CASRDSLTYEQYF
TRBJ2-7,TRBV5-1,.,CASSLDRGQRYF
TRBJ2-5,TRBV28,.,CASNSLDRRETQYF
TRBJ1-5,TRBV5-4,.,CASSPGTGLNQPQHF
TRBJ1-1,TRBV5-1,.,CASSSGGPNTEAFF
TRBJ1-2,TRBV6-1,.,CASSEDYRETGKFFYGYTF
.,TRBV10-1,.,CASSEYDSRYEQYF
TRBJ2-1,TRBV7-9,.,CASSVAGGFRIDEQFF
TRBJ2-5,TRBV5-6,.,CASSADRGGWETQYF
TRBJ2-3,TRBV19,.,CATSVTDTQYF
TRBJ2-7,TRBV27,.,CASSPRMTGIYEQYF
TRBJ1-1,TRBV7-9,.,CASSPGGWGNTEAFF
TRBJ2-2,TRBV7-9,few,CASSSGDRDFTGELFF
TRBJ2-3,TRBV11-2,.,CASSYRDRSTDTQYF
TRBJ1-5,TRBV18,few,CASSRENSNQPQHF
TRBJ2-2,TRBV6-1,.,CASSGQRDTGELFF
TRBJ2-7,TRBV18,.,CASSASYLTATYEQYF